This T cell receptor (beta chain) is drawn from a study of T cell repertoires in cytomegalovirus infection. On the study more broadly: Recently identified HLA-C-restricted and well-studied HLA-B-restricted CMV epitopes were used.

The CDR3 runs to 14 residues. V was clipped by 5 bases and J by 3 bases, with 13 bases between them. Germline lookup yields CDR1 SGHVS and CDR2 FQNEAQ. TCRdb called the reads again in MiXCR, with one record for every CDR3 protein. The sample contains hundreds of thousands of distinct CDR3 sequences, roughly a third of which appear only once. This clonotype was seen many times. The antigen remains unidentified. This chain uses TRBV7-8 with TRBJ1-2, with no clear D. The receptor's source is a human donor in good health (CMV status not recorded). Some clones in this sample may be carry-over from other donors' samples. Sequenced here: cultured PBMCs, sampled from culture after CMV antigen stimulation. DNA of the CDR3: TGTGCCAGCAGCACGGACTCGCGGGACTATGGCTACACCTTC. This translates into CASSTDSRDYGYTF.